This entry concerns a single T cell receptor (beta chain). Its antigen is as yet unknown. Germline V gene data show CDR1 as GTSNPN and CDR2 as SVGIG (reference sequence). Trimming cost V 0 bases and J 3 bases, with 12 bases left between them. This CDR3 is 14 amino acids long. This specimen belongs to a study of response to subunit inactivated influenza vaccine. TCRdb fed the RT-PCR reads into MiXCR, producing one record per CDR3 protein. The sample includes hundreds of thousands of distinct CDR3 sequences, about 25% of them seen just once. The study, taken as a whole, reports: The authors suggested that every seasonal influenza vaccination recruits few new T cells.

The V gene is TRBV30, the J gene TRBJ2-7; weak D call: TRBD1 (6 bases). The sequenced sample was CD4+ T cells sorted from PBMCs, obtained 5 days after vaccination. The TCR sequence derives from a man aged 45-65 years who received an inactivated influenza vaccine. The CDR3 loop reads CAWSVQGKVYEQYF. CDR3 bases: TGTGCCTGGAGTGTACAGGGCAAAGTCTACGAGCAGTACTTC.